This T cell receptor beta chain was retrieved from a study of blood T cells in healthy people across ages. Study observations and caveats: Diversity estimates drawn from one million T cells were deemed underestimates.

It was 9.5 to 10 milliliters of peripheral blood that were drawn from each donor. The CDR3 consists of 13 residues. Germline CDR1 DFQATT, CDR2 SNEGSKA (reference sequence). Together with a sample-barcoded 5' primer, a J-beta primer mix was included in a second PCR lasting about 7 to 11 cycles. Each cDNA molecule received a tag from a template-switch adaptor that had 12 random nucleotides. Each CDR3 protein gets one entry after TCRdb re-called the 5' RACE reads with MiXCR. The data show 790,000 or so distinct CDR3 sequences, 46% seen once. Details on this clonotype: What it binds is not known. A read error may produce the germline difference seen at one junction end.

Material: blood. The clonotype comes from a man older than 75 in good health. The gene calls are TRBV20-1 and TRBJ1-2; unclear D gene. The CDR3 DNA reads TGCAGCGCTAATCACCTGACGGACTATGGCTACACCTTC. Protein product: CSANHLTDYGYTF.